These 30 T cell receptor beta chains were all obtained from the same sample, sequenced in a study of blood T cell repertoires in COVID-19. Sequencing was performed with immunoSEQ multiplex PCR; in TCRdb, only in-frame clones are kept and a portion is missing. The sample has about 390,000 clones, roughly 86% seen once; the top ten hold about 2.3%. Sequencing was carried out using peripheral blood. The receptors derive from a woman between 55 and 75 years old with COVID-19, enrolled during active disease.

The V and J genes are TRBV12-3 or TRBV12-4 and TRBJ1-1; 9 bases align to TRBD1. The CDR3 has 13 amino acids. With V trimmed by 4 bases and J by 10 bases, 7 bases remained unmatched. In DNA, the CDR3 is TGTGCCAGCAGTTCCACACAGGGGGCAGGAGCTTTCTTT. This encodes CASSSTQGAGAFF.

This clone has a single count. This chain connects TRBV5-5 to TRBJ2-3; D is unclear. Looked up from germline, CDR1 is SGHKS and CDR2 is YYEKEE (reference sequence). Trimming took 4 bases from V and 4 from J, leaving 16 bases between them. The CDR3 has 15 amino acids. As DNA, the CDR3 is TGTGCCAGCAGCCCTGACATTATCCCCGCAGATACGCAGTATTTT. It translates to CASSPDIIPADTQYF.

This clone was found once. This chain uses TRBV5-1 with TRBJ2-2; D remains unclear. The CDR3 sequence is 12 residues long. Germline V gene lookup returns CDR1 SGHRS and CDR2 YFSETQ. The germline V and J ends were trimmed by 4 bases and 6 bases, with 7 bases remaining between them. CDR3 sequence reads: CASSPPAGELFF. In nucleotides, the CDR3 is TGCGCCAGCAGCCCACCGGCCGGGGAGCTGTTTTTT.

This clone is a singleton in its sample. The chain is built from TRBV11-2 and TRBJ2-5, with TRBD1 identical over 8 bases. The ends lost 0 bases at V and 7 bases at J; junction bases unmatched: 13. The CDR3 consists of 17 residues. Germline CDR1 is SGHAT and CDR2 is FQNNGV. The CDR3 sequence is CASSLDLDSGGMGTQYF. For the CDR3, the DNA is TGTGCCAGCAGCTTAGATCTGGATTCAGGGGGCATGGGGACCCAGTACTTC.

This clone appeared a few times. The V gene is TRBV6-5, the J gene TRBJ1-3; 9 bases align to TRBD1. Unmatched junction bases numbered 8, after V lost 6 bases and J lost 8 bases. Germline V gene lookup returns CDR1 MNHEY and CDR2 SVGAGI. This CDR3 contains 14 residues. CDR3 nucleotide sequence: TGTGCCAGCAGCCCCGGGACAGGGCTAGACACCATATATTTT. Its translation: CASSPGTGLDTIYF.

The chain carries TRBV7-3 and TRBJ1-2; D is perhaps TRBD1 (5 bases). Trimming left V 6 bases short and J 8 bases short, with 16 bases between. The CDR3 sequence is 13 residues long. CDR1 is SGHTA and CDR2 is FQGTGA in the germline V gene. CDR3 sequence: CASSRGQGEGYTF. CDR3 nucleotides: TGTGCCAGCAGTCGAGGCCAGGGTGAGGGCTACACCTTC. The full variable domain, rest sourced from reference TRBV7-3 and TRBJ1-2, is GAGVSQTPSNKVTEKGKYVELRCDPISGHTALYWYRQSLGQGPEFLIYFQGTGAADDSGLPNDRFFAVRPEGSVSTLKIQRTERGDSAVYLCASSRGQGEGYTFGSGTRLTVV.

The genes are TRBV11-2 and TRBJ2-7; the match to TRBD2 covers 7 bases. CDR1 and CDR2 from the germline V gene are SGHAT and FQNNGV. V lost 5 bases to trimming and J lost 2 bases; unmatched junction nucleotides: 3. The CDR3 loop spans 13 amino acids. DNA for the CDR3: TGTGCCAGCAGCACGGGGGGTGCCTACGAGCAGTACTTC. This codes for CASSTGGAYEQYF. Together with reference TRBV11-2 and TRBJ2-7, the CDR3 gives the full variable domain: EAGVAQSPRYKIIEKRQSVAFWCNPISGHATLYWYQQILGQGPKLLIQFQNNGVVDDSQLPKDRFSAERLKGVDSTLKIQPAKLEDSAVYLCASSTGGAYEQYFGPGTRLTVT.

The J gene is TRBJ2-1, the V gene TRBV6-2 or TRBV6-3, with TRBD1 as a possible D gene (6 bases). The CDR3 is 14 residues long. Germline V CDR1 and CDR2: MNHEY, SVGEGT. Deletions cut 4 bases from V and 7 bases from J, with 14 bases between. CDR3 DNA sequence: TGTGCCAGCAGTTCGCCAGGGGTGGTGAATGAGCAGTTCTTC. It encodes CASSSPGVVNEQFF.

V usage is TRBV7-9 and J usage is TRBJ2-5, with 7 bases fitting TRBD1. This CDR3 spans 16 amino acids. The germline CDR1 and CDR2 sequences are SEHNR and FQNEAQ (reference sequence). J was trimmed by 3 bases and V by 6 bases; bases with no gene match: 13. CDR3 sequence (DNA): TGTGCCAGCAGTCACCTCCCCTGGGACAGTGAAGAGACCCAGTACTTC. It encodes CASSHLPWDSEETQYF.

V gene TRBV29-1 combines with J gene TRBJ2-2; D uncertain. Germline V gene data show CDR1 as SQVTM and CDR2 as ANQGSEA. Trimming removed 5 bases from V and 4 bases from J, with 8 bases in between. The CDR3 consists of 12 residues. DNA for the CDR3: TGCAGCGTTTTACCGAGCACCGGGGAGCTGTTTTTT. Its protein is CSVLPSTGELFF.

This chain joins TRBV5-1 and TRBJ2-5; TRBD2 agrees at 9 bases. Germline V lookup: CDR1 SGHRS, CDR2 YFSETQ. The CDR3 sequence is 17 residues long. V trimming: 0 bases; J trimming: 1 base; junction bases outside the gene matches: 7. CDR3 DNA sequence: TGCGCCAGCAGCTTGGGCATTAGCGGGGGAGTCCAAGAGACCCAGTACTTC. Translating gives CASSLGISGGVQETQYF.

The chain combines TRBV18 with TRBJ1-2; D uncertain. Trimming took 2 bases from V and 2 from J, leaving 9 bases between them. The CDR3 runs 14 residues. The V gene's germline CDR1 is KGHSH and CDR2 LQKENI. Written as DNA, the CDR3 is TGTGCCAGCTCACCAGAGTCGGTCAACTATGGCTACACCTTC. Encoded protein: CASSPESVNYGYTF.

The chain recombines TRBV30 with TRBJ1-1; the D is unclear. Germline loops: CDR1 GTSNPN, CDR2 SVGIG (reference sequence). Trimming pared 4 bases from V and 0 bases from J, leaving 3 bases between. The CDR3 totals 11 residues. This CDR3 is CAWTLNTEAFF. The CDR3 DNA follows: TGTGCCTGGACCTTGAACACTGAAGCTTTCTTT. Using reference TRBV30 and TRBJ1-1 for the parts outside the CDR3, the full variable domain is SQTIHQWPATLVQPVGSPLSLECTVEGTSNPNLYWYRQAAGRGLQLLFYSVGIGQISSEVPQNLSASRPQDRQFILSSKKLLLSDSGFYLCAWTLNTEAFFGQGTRLTVV.

The J gene is TRBJ1-4, the V gene TRBV2; D possibly corresponds to TRBD1 (6 bases). This CDR3 spans 15 amino acids. The germline V gene has CDR1 SNHLY and CDR2 FYNNEI. Trimming stripped 6 bases from V and 8 bases from J, with 19 bases between. CDR3 DNA sequence: TGTGCCAGCAGACACAGGGACCAGCGGTGGGAAAAACTGTTTTTT. Amino acid sequence: CASRHRDQRWEKLFF.

CDR3 sequence reads: CASSFRDRGDTQYF. As DNA, the CDR3 is TGTGCCAGCAGCTTCCGGGACAGGGGGGATACGCAGTATTTT. The rearrangement links TRBV7-9 to TRBJ2-3, with 11 bases fitting TRBD1. Germline V gene sequence: CDR1 SEHNR, CDR2 FQNEAQ (reference sequence). J lost 6 bases, V lost 3 bases, and 2 bases had no gene match. The CDR3 extends over 14 amino acids.

The rearrangement joins TRBV3-1 (or the pseudogene TRBV3-2) to TRBJ1-1; a weak D match, TRBD1 (5 bases). CDR1 is LGHDT, CDR2 YNNKEL, per germline (reference sequence). The CDR3 covers 14 residues. Trimming pared 2 bases from V and 4 bases from J, leaving 11 bases between. CDR3 DNA: TGTGCCAGCAGCCAAACCCACGGGGGCACTGAAGCTTTCTTT. It yields the protein CASSQTHGGTEAFF.

This rearrangement joins TRBV6-2 or TRBV6-3 to TRBJ2-5; 8 positions match TRBD1. This CDR3 is built from 13 residues. Germline V lookup: CDR1 MNHEY, CDR2 SVGEGT. J gave up 7 bases and V 6 bases, and 7 bases lay outside the gene matches. The CDR3 is CASRYQGAGTQYF. The CDR3 bases are TGTGCCAGCAGATACCAGGGGGCAGGGACCCAGTACTTC.

This clone was seen just once. The chain carries TRBV6-1 and TRBJ1-2; D remains unclear. In germline, CDR1 is MNHNS, CDR2 SASEGT. Deletions cut 3 bases from V and 3 bases from J, with 5 bases between. The CDR3 has 12 amino acids. The CDR3 coding sequence is TGTGCCAGCAGTGACCAGGACTATGGCTACACCTTC. Its translation is CASSDQDYGYTF.

The V gene is TRBV6-5, the J gene TRBJ2-4; 8 nucleotides align to TRBD1. The CDR3 extends over 16 amino acids. The germline V gene encodes CDR1 MNHEY and CDR2 SVGAGI. The V and J ends lost 2 bases and 9 bases, in that order; junction bases with no gene match: 12. The DNA for the CDR3 is TGTGCCAGCAGTTACCCCGACAGGGGAAAGGTTGGCATTCAGTACTTC. Its protein is CASSYPDRGKVGIQYF.

This rearrangement joins TRBV2 to TRBJ2-5, with TRBD1 matching 9 bases. V dropped 6 bases and J dropped 5; count of bases not matched to a gene: 10. Germline assignment: CDR1 SNHLY and CDR2 FYNNEI. The CDR3 runs to 15 residues. The CDR3 reads CASSDRGIRTETQYF. The CDR3 DNA is TGTGCCAGCAGCGACAGGGGGATTCGAACGGAGACCCAGTACTTC.

Only one count was recorded for this clone. V usage is TRBV28 and J usage is TRBJ1-5; D is uncertain. Per germline, CDR1 MDHEN and CDR2 SYDVKM. The CDR3 is made up of 13 amino acids. Trimming took 3 bases from V and 9 from J, leaving 12 bases between them. CDR3 loop: CASSLAPGRPQHF. Written as DNA, the CDR3 is TGTGCCAGCAGTTTGGCGCCGGGTCGGCCCCAGCATTTT.

The chain is built from TRBV5-4 and TRBJ2-5; D ambiguous. The CDR3 is made up of 13 amino acids. The germline V gene encodes CDR1 SGHNT and CDR2 YYREEE (reference sequence). Between the trimmed V and J ends, which lost 4 bases and 5 bases, there was a span of 12 bases. In nucleotides, the CDR3 is TGTGCCAGCAGCCCGGTGACTGCGGAGACCCAGTACTTC. Its translation: CASSPVTAETQYF.

The chain couples TRBV15 to TRBJ2-1, with 14 bases identical to TRBD2. Germline V gene data show CDR1 as LNHNV and CDR2 as YYDKDF (reference sequence). The CDR3 has 18 amino acids. The V segment lost 5 bases and the J segment 9 bases; nucleotides outside the gene matches: 15. CDR3 in amino acids: CATSGGLAGGAPPSEQFF. CDR3 sequence (DNA): TGTGCCACCAGCGGAGGACTAGCGGGGGGAGCCCCTCCGAGTGAGCAGTTCTTC.

The CDR3 nucleotides are TGTGCCAGTAGTCTTCAGACAGGGGGACAGCCCCAGCATTTT. It translates to CASSLQTGGQPQHF. The V gene is TRBV19, the J gene TRBJ1-5; the match to TRBD1 covers 9 bases. Losses at the gene ends were 5 bases for V and 7 bases for J; bases not matched to a gene: 6. Germline V gives CDR1 LNHDA, CDR2 SQIVND (reference sequence). The CDR3 contains 14 residues.

The chain recombines TRBV28 with TRBJ1-6, with 7 bases fitting TRBD1. The CDR3 totals 14 residues. CDR1 is MDHEN and CDR2 is SYDVKM in the germline V gene. Germline trimming cut 7 bases from V and 9 bases from J; bases unmatched to any gene: 9. This CDR3 is CASNRDRVGSPLHF. The DNA for the CDR3 is TGTGCCAGCAACAGAGACAGGGTCGGTTCACCCCTCCACTTT.

The rearrangement uses TRBV2 and TRBJ1-1; D is ambiguous. The germline CDR1 and CDR2 sequences are SNHLY and FYNNEI. The CDR3 consists of 14 residues. V lost 4 bases, J lost 2 bases, and 11 bases lay in between. The CDR3, as DNA: TGTGCCAGCAGTGTGCGGGCAGGAAACACTGAAGCTTTCTTT. This gives the protein CASSVRAGNTEAFF.

J is TRBJ2-1 and V is TRBV11-3, with TRBD1 as a possible D gene (6 bases). Trimming took 0 bases from V and 3 from J, leaving 9 bases between them. There are 15 residues in the CDR3. Per germline, CDR1 SGHNT and CDR2 YENEEA. The CDR3 bases are TGTGCCAGCAGCTTAGAGGAACAGGGCTACAATGAGCAGTTCTTC. Its protein is CASSLEEQGYNEQFF.

J is TRBJ2-3 and V is TRBV4-1; 11 nucleotides align to TRBD1. The V segment lost 0 bases and the J segment 5 bases; nucleotides outside the gene matches: 1. Germline V gene sequence: CDR1 MGHRA, CDR2 YSYEKL. This CDR3 comprises 15 residues. CDR3: CASSQEDRGRDTQYF. As DNA, the CDR3 is TGCGCCAGCAGCCAAGAGGACAGGGGGCGAGATACGCAGTATTTT.

This clone has just one count. The V call is TRBV7-2, the J call TRBJ2-7, with 9 bases lining up with TRBD1. The CDR3 runs to 14 residues. With V trimmed by 4 bases and J by 4 bases, 5 bases remained unmatched. CDR1 is SGHTA and CDR2 is FQGNSA in the germline V gene. The CDR3 sequence is CASSSGTGWYEQYF. The CDR3 DNA follows: TGTGCCAGCAGCTCCGGGACAGGGTGGTACGAGCAGTACTTC. The full variable domain, in which reference TRBV7-2 and TRBJ2-7 provide the parts outside the CDR3, is GAGVSQSPSNKVTEKGKDVELRCDPISGHTALYWYRQSLGQGLEFLIYFQGNSAPDKSGLPSDRFSAERTGGSVSTLTIQRTQQEDSAVYLCASSSGTGWYEQYFGPGTRLTVT.

The chain employs TRBV5-6 and TRBJ2-7; a possible D gene is TRBD1 (6 bases). The CDR3 is made up of 13 amino acids. Germline V gene data show CDR1 as SGHDT and CDR2 as YYEEEE. Trimming shortened V by 4 bases and J by 3 bases, and 11 bases separated the two germline ends. The CDR3 DNA follows: TGTGCCAGCAGCAAAACAGGGATCTACGAGCAGTACTTC. Its protein is CASSKTGIYEQYF.